This T cell receptor beta chain was observed in a study of radiotherapy plus CTLA-4 blockade in lung cancer. With regard to this clone: The antigen remains unidentified.

Per the germline V gene, CDR1 is SGDLS and CDR2 is YYNGEE. This CDR3 comprises 15 residues. V lost 4 bases and J 7 bases, leaving 21 bases between the germline ends. TCRdb's table, derived via immunoSEQ multiplex PCR, lists solely in-frame clones and lacks some. This sample carries roughly 75,000 clones, approximately 80% of them seen once, and the ten largest clones take approximately 0.8%. Overall study results and limits: Increased serum interferon-beta after radiation also reportedly predicted response strongly. In blood, after radiotherapy plus ipilimumab, tumor-derived TCR clones expanded.

This TCR was sampled from a human donor with non-small cell lung cancer who had stable disease on radiotherapy plus ipilimumab. The chain has TRBV9 and TRBJ2-7; D is possibly TRBD1 or TRBD2 (7 bases each). The sample in question was peripheral blood, obtained from a patient treated with radiotherapy plus ipilimumab. The chain's CDR3 is CASSPGAGQPIEQYF. The CDR3 bases are TGTGCCAGCAGCCCCGGAGCGGGACAGCCAATTGAGCAGTACTTC.